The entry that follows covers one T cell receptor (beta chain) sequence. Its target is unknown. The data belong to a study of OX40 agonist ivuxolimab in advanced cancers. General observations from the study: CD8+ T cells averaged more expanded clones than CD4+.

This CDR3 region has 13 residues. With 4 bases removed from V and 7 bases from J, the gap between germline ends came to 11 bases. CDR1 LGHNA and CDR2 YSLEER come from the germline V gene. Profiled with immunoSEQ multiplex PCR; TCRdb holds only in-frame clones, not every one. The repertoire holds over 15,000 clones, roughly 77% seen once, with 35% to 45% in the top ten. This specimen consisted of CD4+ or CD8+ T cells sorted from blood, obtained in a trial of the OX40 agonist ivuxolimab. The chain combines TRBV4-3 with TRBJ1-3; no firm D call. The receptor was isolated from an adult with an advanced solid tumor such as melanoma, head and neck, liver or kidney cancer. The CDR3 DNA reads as TGCGCCAGCAGCCCTTCCATTGGGAACACCATATATTTT. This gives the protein CASSPSIGNTIYF.